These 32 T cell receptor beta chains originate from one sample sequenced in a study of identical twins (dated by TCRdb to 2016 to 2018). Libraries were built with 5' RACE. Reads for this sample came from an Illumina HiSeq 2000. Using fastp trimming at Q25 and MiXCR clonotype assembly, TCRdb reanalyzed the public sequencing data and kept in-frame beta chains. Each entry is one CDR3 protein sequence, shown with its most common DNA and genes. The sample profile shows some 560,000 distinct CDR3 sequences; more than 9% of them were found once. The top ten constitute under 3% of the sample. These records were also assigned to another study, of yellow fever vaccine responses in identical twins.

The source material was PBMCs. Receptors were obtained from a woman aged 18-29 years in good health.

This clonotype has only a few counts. The CDR3 nucleotides are TGTGCCAGCAGCCTACAGGGACTTAATGAAAAACTGTTTTTT. This codes for CASSLQGLNEKLFF. J is TRBJ1-4 and V is TRBV12-3 or TRBV12-4; tentative D call: TRBD1 (6 bases). V gave up 6 bases and J gave up 4 bases, with 12 bases separating them. CDR3 size: 14 residues.

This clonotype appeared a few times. The CDR3 reads CASSLEASGQNIQYF. CDR3 bases: TGTGCCAGCAGCTTAGAGGCTAGCGGACAAAACATTCAGTACTTC. The rearrangement joins TRBV7-2 to TRBJ2-4; TRBD2 aligns across 7 bases. In germline, CDR1 is SGHTA, CDR2 FQGNSA. CDR3 length equals 15 residues. With V trimmed by 1 base and J by 5 bases, 5 bases remained unmatched.

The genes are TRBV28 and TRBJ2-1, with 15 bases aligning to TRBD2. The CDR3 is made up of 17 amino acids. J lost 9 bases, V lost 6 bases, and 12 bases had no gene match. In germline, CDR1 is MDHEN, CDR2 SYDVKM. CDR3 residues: CASSTTGGLAGGGEQFF. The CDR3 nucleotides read TGTGCCAGCAGCACCACTGGTGGACTAGCGGGGGGGGGTGAGCAGTTCTTC.

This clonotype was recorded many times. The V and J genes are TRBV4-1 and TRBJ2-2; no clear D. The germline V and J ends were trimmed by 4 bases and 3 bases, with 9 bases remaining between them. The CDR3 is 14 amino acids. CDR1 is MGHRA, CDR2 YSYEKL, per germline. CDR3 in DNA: TGCGCCAGCAGCCGGCCTGGGGACACCGGGGAGCTGTTTTTT. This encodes CASSRPGDTGELFF.

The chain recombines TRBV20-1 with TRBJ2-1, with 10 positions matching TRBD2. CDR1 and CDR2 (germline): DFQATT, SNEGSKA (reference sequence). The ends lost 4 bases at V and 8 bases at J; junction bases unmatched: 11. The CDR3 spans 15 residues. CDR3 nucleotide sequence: TGCAGTGCTACTGACTTCCTAGCGGGAGTCCATGAGCAGTTCTTC. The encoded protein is CSATDFLAGVHEQFF.

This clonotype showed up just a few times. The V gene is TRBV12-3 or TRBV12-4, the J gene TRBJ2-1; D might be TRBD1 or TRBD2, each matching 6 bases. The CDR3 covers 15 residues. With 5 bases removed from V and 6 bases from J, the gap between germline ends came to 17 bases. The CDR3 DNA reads TGTGCCAGCAGTCCTTACTCCCGGGGGCCCAATGAGCAGTTCTTC. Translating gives CASSPYSRGPNEQFF.

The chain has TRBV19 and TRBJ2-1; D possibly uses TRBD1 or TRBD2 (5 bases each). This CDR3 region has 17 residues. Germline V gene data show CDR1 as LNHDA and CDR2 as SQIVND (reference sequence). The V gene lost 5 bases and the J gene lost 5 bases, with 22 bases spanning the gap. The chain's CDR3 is CASSLSSEGTDNNEQFF. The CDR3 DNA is TGTGCCAGTAGTTTAAGTAGTGAGGGGACGGACAACAATGAGCAGTTCTTC.

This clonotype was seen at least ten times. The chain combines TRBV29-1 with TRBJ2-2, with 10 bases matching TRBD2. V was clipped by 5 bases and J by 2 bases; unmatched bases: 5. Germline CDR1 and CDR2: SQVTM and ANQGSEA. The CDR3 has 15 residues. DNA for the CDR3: TGCAGCGTTCGCGGACTAGCGGCTAACACCGGGGAGCTGTTTTTT. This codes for CSVRGLAANTGELFF.

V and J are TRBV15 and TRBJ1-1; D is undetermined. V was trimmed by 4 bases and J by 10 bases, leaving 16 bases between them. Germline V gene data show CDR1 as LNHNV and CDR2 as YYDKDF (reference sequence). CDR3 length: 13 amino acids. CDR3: CATSTRRVNGAFF. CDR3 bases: TGTGCCACCAGCACCCGACGGGTTAATGGAGCTTTCTTT.

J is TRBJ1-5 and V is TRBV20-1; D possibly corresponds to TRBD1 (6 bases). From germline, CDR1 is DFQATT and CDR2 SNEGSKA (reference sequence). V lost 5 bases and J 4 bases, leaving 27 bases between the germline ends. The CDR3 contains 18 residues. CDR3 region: CSAWSRQEILHLNQPQHF. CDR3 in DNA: TGCAGTGCTTGGAGTCGACAGGAAATCCTTCACCTTAATCAGCCCCAGCATTTT.

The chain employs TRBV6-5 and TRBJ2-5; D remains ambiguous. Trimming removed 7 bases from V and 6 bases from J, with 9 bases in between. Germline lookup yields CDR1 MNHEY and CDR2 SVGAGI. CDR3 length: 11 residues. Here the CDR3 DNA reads TGTGCCAGCACGGGTGGAAAGACCCAGTACTTC. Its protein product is CASTGGKTQYF.

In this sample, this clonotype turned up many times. The CDR3 DNA reads TGTGCCAGCAGCTTAATAGCGGGAGAGTTCTACGAGCAGTACTTC. As protein: CASSLIAGEFYEQYF. The genes are TRBV7-6 and TRBJ2-7, with 9 bases that match TRBD2. The CDR3 totals 15 residues. Germline CDR1 SGHVS, CDR2 FNYEAQ. Unmatched junction bases numbered 5, after V lost 2 bases and J lost 3 bases.

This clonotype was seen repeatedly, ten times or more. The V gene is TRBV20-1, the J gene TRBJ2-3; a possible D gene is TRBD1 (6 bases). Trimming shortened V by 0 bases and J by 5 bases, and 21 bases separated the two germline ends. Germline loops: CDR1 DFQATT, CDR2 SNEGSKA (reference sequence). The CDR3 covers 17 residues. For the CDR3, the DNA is TGCAGTGCTAGAGAGTCCCCAGGGGCCCCAGATGGAGATACGCAGTATTTT. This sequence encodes CSARESPGAPDGDTQYF.

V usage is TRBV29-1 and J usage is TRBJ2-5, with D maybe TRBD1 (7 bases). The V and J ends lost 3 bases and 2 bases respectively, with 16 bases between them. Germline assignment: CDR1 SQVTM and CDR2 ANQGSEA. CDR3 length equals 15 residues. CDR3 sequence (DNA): TGCAGCGTTGATAGGCGGGACAGAAAGCAAGAGACCCAGTACTTC. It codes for CSVDRRDRKQETQYF.

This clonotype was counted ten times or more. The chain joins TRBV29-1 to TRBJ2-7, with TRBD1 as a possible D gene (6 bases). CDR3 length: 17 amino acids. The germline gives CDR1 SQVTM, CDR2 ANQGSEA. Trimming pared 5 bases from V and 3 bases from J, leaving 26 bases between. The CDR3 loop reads CSVLGAYKQGRVYEQYF. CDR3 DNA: TGCAGCGTTCTAGGGGCTTATAAACAGGGAAGGGTCTACGAGCAGTACTTC.

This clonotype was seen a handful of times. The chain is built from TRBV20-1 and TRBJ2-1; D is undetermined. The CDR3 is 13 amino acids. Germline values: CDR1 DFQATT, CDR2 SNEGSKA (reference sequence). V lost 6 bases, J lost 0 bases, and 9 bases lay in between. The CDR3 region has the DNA TGCAGTGCATGGCGGAGCTCCTACAATGAGCAGTTCTTC. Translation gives CSAWRSSYNEQFF.

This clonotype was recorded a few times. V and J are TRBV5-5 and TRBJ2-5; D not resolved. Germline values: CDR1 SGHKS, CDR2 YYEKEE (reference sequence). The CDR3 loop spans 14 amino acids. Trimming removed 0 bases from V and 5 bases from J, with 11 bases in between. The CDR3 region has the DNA TGTGCCAGCAGCTTGGAGGACCGCCAGGAGACCCAGTACTTC. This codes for CASSLEDRQETQYF. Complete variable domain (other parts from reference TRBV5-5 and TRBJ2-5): DAGVTQSPTHLIKTRGQQVTLRCSPISGHKSVSWYQQVLGQGPQFIFQYYEKEERGRGNFPDRFSARQFPNYSSELNVNALLLGDSALYLCASSLEDRQETQYFGPGTRLLVL.

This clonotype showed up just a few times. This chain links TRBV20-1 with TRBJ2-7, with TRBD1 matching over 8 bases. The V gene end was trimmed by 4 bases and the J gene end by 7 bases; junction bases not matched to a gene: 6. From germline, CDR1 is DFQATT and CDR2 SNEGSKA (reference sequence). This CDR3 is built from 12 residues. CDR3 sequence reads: CSAIQGADEQYF. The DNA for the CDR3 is TGCAGTGCTATTCAGGGGGCAGATGAGCAGTACTTC.

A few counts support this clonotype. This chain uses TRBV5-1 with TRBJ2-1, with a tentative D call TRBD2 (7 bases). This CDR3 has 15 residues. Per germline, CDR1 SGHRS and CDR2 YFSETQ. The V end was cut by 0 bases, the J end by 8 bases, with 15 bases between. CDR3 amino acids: CASSLAGQGRDEQFF. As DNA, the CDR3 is TGCGCCAGCAGCTTGGCGGGCCAGGGGAGGGATGAGCAGTTCTTC.

CDR3 sequence: CASSPGRGATYEQYF. CDR3 coding DNA: TGTGCCAGCAGCCCTGGGAGGGGGGCTACCTACGAGCAGTACTTC. The chain joins TRBV14 to TRBJ2-7, with D possibly being TRBD2 (7 bases). This CDR3 contains 15 residues. Between the trimmed V and J ends, which lost 4 bases and 2 bases, there was a span of 15 bases. Germline V CDR1 and CDR2: SGHDN, FVKESK.

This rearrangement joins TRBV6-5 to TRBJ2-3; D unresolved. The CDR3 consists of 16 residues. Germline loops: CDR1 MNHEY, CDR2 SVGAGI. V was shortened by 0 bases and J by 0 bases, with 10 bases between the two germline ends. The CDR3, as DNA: TGTGCCAGCAGTTACTCGATTGCATCTAGCACAGATACGCAGTATTTT. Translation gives CASSYSIASSTDTQYF.

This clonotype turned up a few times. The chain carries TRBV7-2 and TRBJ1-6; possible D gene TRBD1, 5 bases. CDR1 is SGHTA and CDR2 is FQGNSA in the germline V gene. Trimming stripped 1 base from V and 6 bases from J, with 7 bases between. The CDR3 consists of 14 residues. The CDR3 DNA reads TGTGCCAGCAGCTTAGGGGACTTTAATTCACCCCTCCACTTT. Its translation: CASSLGDFNSPLHF.

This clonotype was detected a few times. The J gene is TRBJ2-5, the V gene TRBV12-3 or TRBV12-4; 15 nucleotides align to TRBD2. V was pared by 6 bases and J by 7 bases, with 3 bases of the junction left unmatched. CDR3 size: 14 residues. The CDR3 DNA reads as TGTGCCAGCAGACCGGGACTAGCGGGAGGGACCCAGTACTTC. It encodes CASRPGLAGGTQYF.

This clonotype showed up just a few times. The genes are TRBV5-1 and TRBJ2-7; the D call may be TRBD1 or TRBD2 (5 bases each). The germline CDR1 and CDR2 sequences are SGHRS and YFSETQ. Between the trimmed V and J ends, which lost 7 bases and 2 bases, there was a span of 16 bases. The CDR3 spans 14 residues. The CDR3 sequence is CASGGIERPYEQYF. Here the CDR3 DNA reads TGCGCCAGCGGGGGTATCGAGCGTCCCTACGAGCAGTACTTC.

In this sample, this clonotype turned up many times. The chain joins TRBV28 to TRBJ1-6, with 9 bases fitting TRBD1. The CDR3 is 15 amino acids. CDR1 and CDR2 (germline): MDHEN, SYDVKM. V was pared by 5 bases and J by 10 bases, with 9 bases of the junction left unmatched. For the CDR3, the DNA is TGTGCCAGCAGTCCCGGGACAGGGAATCGATCACCCCTCCACTTT. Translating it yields CASSPGTGNRSPLHF.

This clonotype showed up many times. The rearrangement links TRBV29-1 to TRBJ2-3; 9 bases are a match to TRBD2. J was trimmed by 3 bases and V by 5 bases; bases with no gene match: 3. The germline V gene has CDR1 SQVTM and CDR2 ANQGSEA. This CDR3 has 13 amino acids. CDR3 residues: CSVSGRMTDTQYF. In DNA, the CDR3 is TGCAGCGTTAGCGGGAGGATGACAGATACGCAGTATTTT.

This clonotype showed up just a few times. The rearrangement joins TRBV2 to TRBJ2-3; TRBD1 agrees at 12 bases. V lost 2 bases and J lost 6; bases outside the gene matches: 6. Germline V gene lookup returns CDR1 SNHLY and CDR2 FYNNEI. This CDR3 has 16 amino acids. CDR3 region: CASSEMGQGARDTQYF. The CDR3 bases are TGTGCCAGCAGTGAAATGGGACAGGGGGCGAGGGATACGCAGTATTTT.

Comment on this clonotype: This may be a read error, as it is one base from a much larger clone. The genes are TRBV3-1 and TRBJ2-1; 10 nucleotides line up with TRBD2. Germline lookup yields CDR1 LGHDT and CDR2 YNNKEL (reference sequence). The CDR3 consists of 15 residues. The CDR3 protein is CASTQDELAGREQFF. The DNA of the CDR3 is TGTGCCAGCACCCAAGACGAACTAGCGGGACGGGAGCAGTTCTTC.

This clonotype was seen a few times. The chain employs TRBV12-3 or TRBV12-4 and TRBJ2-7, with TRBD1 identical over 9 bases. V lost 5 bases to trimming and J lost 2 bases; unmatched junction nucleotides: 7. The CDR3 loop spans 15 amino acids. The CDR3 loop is CASSAGTGMTYEQYF. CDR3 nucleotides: TGTGCCAGCAGTGCCGGGACAGGGATGACCTACGAGCAGTACTTC.

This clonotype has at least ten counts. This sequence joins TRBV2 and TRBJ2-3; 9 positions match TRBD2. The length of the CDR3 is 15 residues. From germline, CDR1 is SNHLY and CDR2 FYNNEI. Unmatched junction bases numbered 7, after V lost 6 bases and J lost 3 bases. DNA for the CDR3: TGTGCCAGCAGAGACTTTAGCGGGGGTACAGATACGCAGTATTTT. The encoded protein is CASRDFSGGTDTQYF.

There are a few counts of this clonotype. This CDR3 is CASSQGVSGITDTQYF. The CDR3 coding sequence is TGCGCCAGCAGCCAAGGAGTAAGCGGAATCACAGATACGCAGTATTTT. The chain combines TRBV4-3 with TRBJ2-3; weak D call: TRBD2 (5 bases). The CDR3 totals 16 residues. Trimming removed 1 base from V and 2 bases from J, with 13 bases in between. Germline-derived CDR1 and CDR2 are LGHNA and YSLEER.

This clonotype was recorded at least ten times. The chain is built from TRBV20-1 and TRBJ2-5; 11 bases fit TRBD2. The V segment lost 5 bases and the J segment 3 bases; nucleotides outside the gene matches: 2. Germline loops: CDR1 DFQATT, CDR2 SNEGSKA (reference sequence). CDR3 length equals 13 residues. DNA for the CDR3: TGCAGTGCTCTACTAGCGGGGGAAGAGACCCAGTACTTC. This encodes CSALLAGEETQYF.